These 23 T cell receptor beta chains were sequenced from one sample in a study of shared clonotypes between healthy human individuals. Sequenced by immunoSEQ multiplex PCR; TCRdb stores in-frame clones only, minus some. The sample yields more than 450,000 clones, 79% seen once. The sequenced sample consisted of PBMCs. The receptors here all came from a woman in her thirties or forties in good health. Some clones in this sample may be carry-over from other donors' samples.

The rearrangement links TRBV18 to TRBJ1-1; unclear D gene. Trimming removed 3 bases at V and 5 bases at J, with 10 bases between. The CDR3 runs to 13 residues. Germline-derived CDR1 and CDR2 are KGHSH and LQKENI. The CDR3 sequence: CASSPRRETEAFF. CDR3 sequence (DNA): TGTGCCAGCTCACCCCGGAGGGAGACTGAAGCTTTCTTT.

This clone was recorded a few times. The CDR3 sequence is CASTSTSGRTDTQYF. CDR3 DNA: TGTGCCAGCACCTCCACTAGCGGGAGAACAGATACGCAGTATTTT. The chain employs TRBV6-5 and TRBJ2-3; TRBD2 aligns across 11 bases. Unmatched junction bases numbered 6, after V lost 7 bases and J lost 3 bases. The length of the CDR3 is 15 residues. Germline lookup yields CDR1 MNHEY and CDR2 SVGAGI.

The gene calls are TRBV5-1 and TRBJ2-1; 13 bases fit TRBD2. CDR3 length: 15 residues. The ends lost 4 bases at V and 7 bases at J; junction bases unmatched: 5. Germline V gene data show CDR1 as SGHRS and CDR2 as YFSETQ. Here the CDR3 reads CASSRGLAGENEQFF. The CDR3 DNA sequence: TGCGCCAGCAGCCGAGGACTAGCGGGAGAGAATGAGCAGTTCTTC.

The chain joins TRBV7-9 to TRBJ1-2; D is uncertain. This CDR3 comprises 15 residues. Germline CDR1 and CDR2: SEHNR and FQNEAQ (reference sequence). V lost 7 bases and J lost 8, with 23 bases in between. The CDR3, as DNA: TGTGCCAGCACCCCTTATGGCGAAGGCGTCTTAGGCTACACCTTC. It is translated as CASTPYGEGVLGYTF.

V gene TRBV7-3 combines with J gene TRBJ2-7; D uncertain. Trimming stripped 2 bases from V and 2 bases from J, with 10 bases between. The CDR3 loop spans 14 amino acids. CDR1 and CDR2 from the germline V gene are SGHTA and FQGTGA. CDR3 sequence (DNA): TGTGCCAGCAGCTTATTCCCAGGAACCTACGAGCAGTACTTC. Its protein product is CASSLFPGTYEQYF.

The V and J genes are TRBV5-1 and TRBJ2-2; 8 bases are shared with TRBD1. Germline-derived CDR1 and CDR2 are SGHRS and YFSETQ. V lost 0 bases to trimming and J lost 5 bases; unmatched junction nucleotides: 3. The CDR3 totals 15 residues. This CDR3 is CASSLGTGRTGELFF. The DNA for the CDR3 is TGCGCCAGCAGCTTGGGGACAGGGAGGACCGGGGAGCTGTTTTTT.

DNA of the CDR3: TGTGCCAGCGCGACTAGGGTCCATGAGCAGTTCTTC. Translation gives CASATRVHEQFF. The V call is TRBV7-6, the J call TRBJ2-1; D possibly corresponds to TRBD2 (6 bases). V shed 8 bases and J shed 8 bases, with 13 bases lying between them. The germline CDR1 and CDR2 sequences are SGHVS and FNYEAQ. The CDR3 has 12 amino acids.

The V gene is TRBV11-2, the J gene TRBJ1-6, with 7 bases that match TRBD1. From germline, CDR1 is SGHAT and CDR2 FQNNGV. The ends lost 3 bases at V and 6 bases at J; junction bases unmatched: 2. The CDR3 contains 14 residues. CDR3 coding DNA: TGTGCCAGCAGCTTTAGGGACAGTAATTCACCCCTCCACTTT. Encoded protein: CASSFRDSNSPLHF.

V is TRBV7-3 and J is TRBJ2-2, with D tentatively TRBD1 (6 bases). The CDR3 totals 13 residues. The V end was cut by 4 bases, the J end by 7 bases, with 10 bases between. CDR1 SGHTA and CDR2 FQGTGA come from the germline V gene. CDR3 amino acids: CASSYYRDGELFF. CDR3 sequence (DNA): TGTGCCAGCAGCTACTACAGGGACGGGGAGCTGTTTTTT.

This clone was detected many times. The chain has TRBV28 and TRBJ2-7; 9 bases are a match to TRBD1. The J segment lost 4 bases and the V segment lost 4 bases, leaving 11 bases of the junction unmatched. CDR1 is MDHEN and CDR2 is SYDVKM in the germline V gene. The CDR3 consists of 16 residues. CDR3 DNA sequence: TGTGCCAGCAGTTCTGTTTCGGGACAGGGATGGTACGAGCAGTACTTC. Translation gives CASSSVSGQGWYEQYF.

This clone was picked up a small number of times. This chain connects TRBV28 to TRBJ2-3; D remains unclear. Looked up from germline, CDR1 is MDHEN and CDR2 is SYDVKM. V was shortened by 1 base and J by 0 bases, with 11 bases between the two germline ends. The CDR3 spans 16 residues. The CDR3 DNA reads as TGTGCCAGCAGTTTATTTGACGGGCTTAGCACAGATACGCAGTATTTT. Protein sequence: CASSLFDGLSTDTQYF.

The chain couples TRBV4-1 to TRBJ1-4; D is ambiguous. This CDR3 is built from 15 residues. Trimming took off 6 bases at V and 0 bases at J, with 11 bases between the two ends. The germline CDR1 and CDR2 sequences are MGHRA and YSYEKL. CDR3 bases: TGCGCCAGCAGAAAAAGGGAGGCAACTAATGAAAAACTGTTTTTT. Its protein is CASRKREATNEKLFF.

The table lists this clone with a few counts. The chain combines TRBV19 with TRBJ1-4; D is possibly TRBD1 (5 bases). Trimming pared 7 bases from V and 8 bases from J, leaving 23 bases between. The germline CDR1 and CDR2 sequences are LNHDA and SQIVND (reference sequence). This CDR3 contains 16 residues. In nucleotides, the CDR3 is TGTGCCAGTACCCCAACACATCGGGGCCCTGCGGAAAAACTGTTTTTT. Protein sequence: CASTPTHRGPAEKLFF.

This sequence joins TRBV5-1 and TRBJ2-5; 14 bases map to TRBD2. Germline lookup yields CDR1 SGHRS and CDR2 YFSETQ. After removal of 3 bases from V and 5 bases from J, the junction contained 3 bases not matched to a gene. CDR3 size: 15 residues. CDR3 DNA sequence: TGCGCCAGCAGCTCTCGACTAGCGGGAGGGGAGACCCAGTACTTC. Amino acid sequence: CASSSRLAGGETQYF.

J is TRBJ1-1 and V is TRBV27; D is unresolved. The CDR3 runs 15 residues. Per germline, CDR1 MNHEY and CDR2 SMNVEV (reference sequence). V was cut by 2 bases and J by 2 bases, with 12 bases left in between. Written as DNA, the CDR3 is TGTGCCAGCAGTTTAGAGTGGGCTACCAACACTGAAGCTTTCTTT. Residues: CASSLEWATNTEAFF.

The chain couples TRBV6-5 to TRBJ2-2; D is uncertain. The CDR3 length is 15 residues. The germline V gene encodes CDR1 MNHEY and CDR2 SVGAGI. The V end lost 6 bases, the J end lost 0 bases, and 11 bases lay between the germline ends. The CDR3 region is CASRSGGPNTGELFF. The DNA for the CDR3 is TGTGCCAGCAGAAGTGGCGGACCGAACACCGGGGAGCTGTTTTTT.

This clone was detected only a few times. The chain couples TRBV9 to TRBJ2-2; possible D gene TRBD1, 6 bases. Germline V gives CDR1 SGDLS, CDR2 YYNGEE. The length of the CDR3 is 14 residues. V was cut by 6 bases and J by 3 bases, with 12 bases left in between. CDR3 coding DNA: TGTGCCAGCACGCCGGACAGCTACACCGGGGAGCTGTTTTTT. This translates into CASTPDSYTGELFF.

This clone was found a few times. The gene calls are TRBV6-5 and TRBJ2-3, with TRBD1 identical over 10 bases. Germline-derived CDR1 and CDR2 are MNHEY and SVGAGI. The trim removed 2 bases at V and 2 bases at J, leaving 1 base unmatched. The CDR3 contains 15 residues. CDR3 nucleotides: TGTGCCAGCAGTTACGGGACAGGGGTCACAGATACGCAGTATTTT. As protein: CASSYGTGVTDTQYF.

The genes are TRBV13 and TRBJ2-1; D gene unclear. CDR3 length: 12 residues. The V gene's germline CDR1 is PRHDT and CDR2 FYEKMQ (reference sequence). The V gene lost 5 bases and the J gene lost 4 bases, with 6 bases spanning the gap. CDR3 sequence: CASSTTYNEQFF. CDR3 coding DNA: TGTGCCAGCAGCACAACGTACAATGAGCAGTTCTTC.

This clone was picked up one time. For the CDR3, the DNA is TGTGCCAGCTCACACCCTAGCGGGAGATCCTACGAGCAGTACTTC. Amino acid sequence: CASSHPSGRSYEQYF. The V call is TRBV18, the J call TRBJ2-7; 10 bases fit TRBD2. The junction had 4 bases not matched to a gene; V was cut back by 4 bases and J by 1 base. Germline CDR1 and CDR2: KGHSH and LQKENI. The CDR3 runs 15 residues.

V and J are TRBV4-1 and TRBJ2-3; TRBD1 matches 7 bases. This CDR3 contains 17 residues. Trimming at V came to 0 bases and at J to 0 bases, leaving 6 bases not matched to a gene. Germline lookup yields CDR1 MGHRA and CDR2 YSYEKL. For the CDR3, the DNA is TGCGCCAGCAGCCAAGAGTGGGACAGTGCTAGCACAGATACGCAGTATTTT. Translating it yields CASSQEWDSASTDTQYF.

CDR3 bases: TGTGCCAGTAGTTCTCAGCCACGAGCAAACACCGGGGAGCTGTTTTTT. As protein: CASSSQPRANTGELFF. The chain has TRBV19 and TRBJ2-2; D not resolved. Per the germline V gene, CDR1 is LNHDA and CDR2 is SQIVND (reference sequence). The V gene lost 5 bases and the J gene lost 2 bases, with 15 bases spanning the gap. This CDR3 region has 16 residues.

The gene calls are TRBV6-1 and TRBJ1-4; D gene ambiguous. Germline CDR1 reads MNHNS; CDR2 reads SASEGT. V gave up 10 bases and J gave up 0 bases, with 9 bases separating them. The CDR3 has 13 residues. The CDR3 spells CATRQTTNEKLFF. In DNA form, the CDR3 reads TGTGCCACCCGACAAACAACTAATGAAAAACTGTTTTTT.